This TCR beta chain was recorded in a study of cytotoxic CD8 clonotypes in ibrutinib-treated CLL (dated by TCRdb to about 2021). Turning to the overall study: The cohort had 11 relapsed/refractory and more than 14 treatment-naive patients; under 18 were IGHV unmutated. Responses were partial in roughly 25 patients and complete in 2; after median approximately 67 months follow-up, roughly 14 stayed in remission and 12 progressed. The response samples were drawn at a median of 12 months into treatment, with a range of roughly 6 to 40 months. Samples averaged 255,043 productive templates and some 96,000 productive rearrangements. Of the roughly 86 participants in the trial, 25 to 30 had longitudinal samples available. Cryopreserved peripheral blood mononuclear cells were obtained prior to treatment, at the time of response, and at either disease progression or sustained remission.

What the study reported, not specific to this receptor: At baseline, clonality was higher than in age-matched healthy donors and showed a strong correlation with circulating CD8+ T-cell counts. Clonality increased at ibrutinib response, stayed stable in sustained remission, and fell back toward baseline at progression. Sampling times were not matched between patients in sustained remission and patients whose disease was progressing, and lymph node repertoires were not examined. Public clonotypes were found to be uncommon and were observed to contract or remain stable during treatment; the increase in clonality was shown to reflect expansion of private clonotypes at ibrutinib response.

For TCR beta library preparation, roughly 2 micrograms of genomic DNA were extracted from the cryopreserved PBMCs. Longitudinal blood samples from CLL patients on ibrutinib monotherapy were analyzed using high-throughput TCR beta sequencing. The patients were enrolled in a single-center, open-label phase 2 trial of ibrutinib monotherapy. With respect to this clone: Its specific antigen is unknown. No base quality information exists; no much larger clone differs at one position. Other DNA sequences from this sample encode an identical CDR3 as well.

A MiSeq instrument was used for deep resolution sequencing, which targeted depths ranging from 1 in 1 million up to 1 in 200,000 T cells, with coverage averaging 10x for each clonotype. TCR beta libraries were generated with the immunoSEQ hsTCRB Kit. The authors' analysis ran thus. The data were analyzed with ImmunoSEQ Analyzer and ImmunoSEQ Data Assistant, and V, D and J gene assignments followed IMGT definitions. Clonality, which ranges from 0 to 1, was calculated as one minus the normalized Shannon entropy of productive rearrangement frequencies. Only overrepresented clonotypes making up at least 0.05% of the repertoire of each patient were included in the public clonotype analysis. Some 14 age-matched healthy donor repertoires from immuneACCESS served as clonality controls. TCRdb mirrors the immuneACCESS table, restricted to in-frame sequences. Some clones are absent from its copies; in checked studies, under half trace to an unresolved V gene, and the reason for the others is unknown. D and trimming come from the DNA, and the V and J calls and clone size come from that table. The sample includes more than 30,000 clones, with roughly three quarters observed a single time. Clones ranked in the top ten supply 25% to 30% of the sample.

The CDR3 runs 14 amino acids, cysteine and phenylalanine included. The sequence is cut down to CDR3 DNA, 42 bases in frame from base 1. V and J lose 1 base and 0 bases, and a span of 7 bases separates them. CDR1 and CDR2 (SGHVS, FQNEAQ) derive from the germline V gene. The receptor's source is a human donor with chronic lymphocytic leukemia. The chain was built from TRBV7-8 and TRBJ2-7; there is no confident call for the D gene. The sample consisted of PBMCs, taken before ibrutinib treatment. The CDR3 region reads CASSLGGLSYEQYF. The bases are TGTGCCAGCAGCTTAGGGGGTCTCTCCTACGAGCAGTACTTC.